This entry describes one T cell receptor beta chain. What it binds is not known. PCR primers comprised 60 Vbeta and 13 Jbeta primers. Clones were read by immunoSEQ multiplex PCR, and TCRdb kept only the in-frame ones, dropping some. The table shows about 120,000 clones, with roughly 75% occurring only once. The sample belongs to a study of cytomegalovirus exposure and HLA in healthy donors. Donors in the study were healthy people who gave bone marrow. The CDR3 totals 15 residues. Germline V gives CDR1 KGHSH, CDR2 LQKENI. The trim removed 6 bases at V and 4 bases at J, leaving 2 bases unmatched. Study observations and caveats: CMV antigen specificity was confirmed in vitro for a few CMV-associated chains.

This clonotype was obtained from a woman in her 50s in good health and CMV-seronegative. Source material: PBMCs. The V and J genes are TRBV18 and TRBJ2-1; 14 bases match TRBD2. This chain's CDR3 is CASSGLAGGYNEQFF. As DNA, the CDR3 is TGTGCCAGCTCTGGACTAGCGGGGGGTTACAATGAGCAGTTCTTC.